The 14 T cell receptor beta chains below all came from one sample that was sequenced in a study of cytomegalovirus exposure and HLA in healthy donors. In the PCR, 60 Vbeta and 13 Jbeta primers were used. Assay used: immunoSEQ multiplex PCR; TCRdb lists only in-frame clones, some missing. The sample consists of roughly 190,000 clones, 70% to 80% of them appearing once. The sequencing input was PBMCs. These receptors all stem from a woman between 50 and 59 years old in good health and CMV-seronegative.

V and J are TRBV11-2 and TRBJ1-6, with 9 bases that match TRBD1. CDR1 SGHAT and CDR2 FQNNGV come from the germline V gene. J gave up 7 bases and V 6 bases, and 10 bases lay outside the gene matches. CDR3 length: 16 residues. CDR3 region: CASSNRGLPGNSPLHF. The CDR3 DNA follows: TGTGCCAGCAGTAACAGGGGGCTACCAGGGAATTCACCCCTCCACTTT.

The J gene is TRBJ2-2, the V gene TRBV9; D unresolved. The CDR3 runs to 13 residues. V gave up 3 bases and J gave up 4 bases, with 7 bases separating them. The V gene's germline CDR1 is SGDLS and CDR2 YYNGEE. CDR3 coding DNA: TGTGCCAGCAGCGATCCGGGCACCGGGGAGCTGTTTTTT. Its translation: CASSDPGTGELFF.

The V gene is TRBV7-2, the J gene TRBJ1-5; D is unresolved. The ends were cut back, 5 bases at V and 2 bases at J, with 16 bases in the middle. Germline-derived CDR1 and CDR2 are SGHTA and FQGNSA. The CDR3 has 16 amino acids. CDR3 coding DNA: TGTGCCAGCAGCCGTGCCCGGGTGTCGGGCAATCAGCCCCAGCATTTT. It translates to CASSRARVSGNQPQHF.

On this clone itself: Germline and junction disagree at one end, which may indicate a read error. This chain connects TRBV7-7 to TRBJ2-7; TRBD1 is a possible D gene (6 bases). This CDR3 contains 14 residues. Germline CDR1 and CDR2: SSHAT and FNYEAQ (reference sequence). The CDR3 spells CASSLAPGDHEQYF. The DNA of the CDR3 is TGTGCTAGCAGCTTAGCGCCAGGGGACCACGAGCAGTACTTC. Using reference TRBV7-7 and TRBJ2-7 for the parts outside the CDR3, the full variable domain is GAGVSQSPRYKVTKRGQDVTLRCDPISSHATLYWYQQALGQGPEFLTYFNYEAQPDKSGLPSDRFSAERPEGSISTLTIQRTEQRDSAMYRCASSLAPGDHEQYFGPGTRLTVT.

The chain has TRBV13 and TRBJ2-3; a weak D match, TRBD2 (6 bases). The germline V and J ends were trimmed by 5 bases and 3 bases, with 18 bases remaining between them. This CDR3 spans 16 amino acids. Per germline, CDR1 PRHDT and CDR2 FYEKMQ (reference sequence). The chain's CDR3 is CASSLGGKTRTDTQYF. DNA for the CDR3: TGTGCCAGCAGCCTTGGTGGAAAGACTAGGACAGATACGCAGTATTTT.

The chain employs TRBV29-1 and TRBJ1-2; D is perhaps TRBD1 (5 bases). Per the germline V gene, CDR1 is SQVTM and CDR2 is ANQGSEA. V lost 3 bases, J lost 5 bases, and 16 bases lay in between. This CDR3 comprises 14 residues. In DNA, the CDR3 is TGCAGCGTTGACGACGGCAGGGCCAAATATGGCTACACCTTC. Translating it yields CSVDDGRAKYGYTF.

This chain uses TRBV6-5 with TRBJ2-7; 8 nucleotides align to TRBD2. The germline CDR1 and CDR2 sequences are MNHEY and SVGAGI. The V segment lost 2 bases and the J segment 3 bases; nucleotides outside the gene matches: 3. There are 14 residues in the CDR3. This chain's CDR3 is CASSYIGRGYEQYF. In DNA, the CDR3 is TGTGCCAGCAGTTACATCGGGAGGGGCTACGAGCAGTACTTC.

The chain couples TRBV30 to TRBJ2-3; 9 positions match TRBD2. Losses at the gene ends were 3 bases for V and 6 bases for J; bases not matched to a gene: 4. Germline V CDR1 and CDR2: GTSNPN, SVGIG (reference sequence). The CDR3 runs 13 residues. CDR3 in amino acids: CAWSPGLADTQYF. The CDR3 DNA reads TGTGCCTGGAGCCCTGGACTAGCGGATACGCAGTATTTT.

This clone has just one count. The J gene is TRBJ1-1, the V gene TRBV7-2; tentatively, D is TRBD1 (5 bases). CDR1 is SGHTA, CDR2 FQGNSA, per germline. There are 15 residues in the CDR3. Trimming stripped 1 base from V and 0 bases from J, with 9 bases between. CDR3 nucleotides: TGTGCCAGCAGCTTAGGGACAACTTTGAACACTGAAGCTTTCTTT. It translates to CASSLGTTLNTEAFF.

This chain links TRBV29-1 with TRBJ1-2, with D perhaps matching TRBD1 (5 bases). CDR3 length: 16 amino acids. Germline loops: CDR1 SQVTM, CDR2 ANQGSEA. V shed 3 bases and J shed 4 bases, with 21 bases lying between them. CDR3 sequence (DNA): TGCAGCGTTGAGGGGGGGAGCGGGGCAACTGTCTATGGCTACACCTTC. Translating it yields CSVEGGSGATVYGYTF.

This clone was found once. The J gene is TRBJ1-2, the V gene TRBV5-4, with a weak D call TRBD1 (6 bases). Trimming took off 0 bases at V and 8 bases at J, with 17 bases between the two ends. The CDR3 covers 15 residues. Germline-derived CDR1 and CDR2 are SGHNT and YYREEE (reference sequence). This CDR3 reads CASSLGFGGGDGYTF. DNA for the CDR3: TGTGCCAGCAGCTTGGGATTCGGGGGGGGCGACGGCTACACCTTC.

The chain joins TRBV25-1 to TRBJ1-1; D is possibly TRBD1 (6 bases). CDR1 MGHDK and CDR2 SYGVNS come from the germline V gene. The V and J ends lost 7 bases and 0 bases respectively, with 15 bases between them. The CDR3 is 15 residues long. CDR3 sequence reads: CASTPTGYMNTEAFF. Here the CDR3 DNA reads TGTGCCAGCACCCCGACAGGCTACATGAACACTGAAGCTTTCTTT.

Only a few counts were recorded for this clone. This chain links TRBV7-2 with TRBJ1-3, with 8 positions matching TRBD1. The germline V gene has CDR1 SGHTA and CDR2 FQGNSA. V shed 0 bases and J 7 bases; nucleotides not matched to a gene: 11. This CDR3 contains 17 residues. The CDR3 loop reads CASSLAGTGQKMNTIYF. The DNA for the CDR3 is TGTGCCAGCAGCTTAGCGGGGACAGGACAGAAAATGAACACCATATATTTT.

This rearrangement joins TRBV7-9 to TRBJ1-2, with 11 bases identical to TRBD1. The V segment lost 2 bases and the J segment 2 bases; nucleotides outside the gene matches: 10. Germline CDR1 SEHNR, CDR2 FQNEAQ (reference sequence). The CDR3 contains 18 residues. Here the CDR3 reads CASSLFSWTGGENYGYTF. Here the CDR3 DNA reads TGTGCCAGCAGCTTATTTTCTTGGACAGGGGGCGAGAACTATGGCTACACCTTC.